These 22 T cell receptor beta chains share one sample of origin, sequenced in a study of blood T cell repertoires in COVID-19. Sequencing was performed with immunoSEQ multiplex PCR; in TCRdb, only in-frame clones are kept and a portion is missing. The sample yields tens of thousands of clones, roughly 82% seen once. The specimen sequenced was peripheral blood. These receptors came from a woman in her fifties or sixties with acute or convalescent COVID-19.

The V and J genes are TRBV5-5 and TRBJ2-6; TRBD1 aligns across 8 bases. Germline lookup yields CDR1 SGHKS and CDR2 YYEKEE (reference sequence). Unmatched junction bases numbered 2, after V lost 4 bases and J lost 2 bases. This CDR3 has 15 residues. CDR3 protein: CASSVTGAGANVLTF. CDR3 DNA sequence: TGTGCCAGCAGCGTGACAGGGGCTGGGGCCAACGTCCTGACTTTC.

The chain recombines TRBV6-5 with TRBJ1-1; D might be TRBD1 (6 bases). This CDR3 is 15 amino acids long. Germline CDR1 MNHEY, CDR2 SVGAGI. V lost 6 bases and J lost 0, with 14 bases in between. The CDR3 reads CASSTPGHLNTEAFF. Written as DNA, the CDR3 is TGTGCCAGCAGCACCCCGGGACACTTGAACACTGAAGCTTTCTTT.

This chain connects TRBV7-9 to TRBJ2-3; 10 bases line up with TRBD2. The length of the CDR3 is 16 residues. CDR1 and CDR2 from the germline V gene are SEHNR and FQNEAQ (reference sequence). V trimming: 9 bases; J trimming: 0 bases; junction bases outside the gene matches: 9. The CDR3 DNA reads TGTGCCAGTAGCGCACTAGCGGGATTTAGCACAGATACGCAGTATTTT. Its protein is CASSALAGFSTDTQYF.

This rearrangement joins TRBV2 to TRBJ1-4, with 7 bases lining up with TRBD1. After removal of 5 bases from V and 4 bases from J, the junction contained 4 bases not matched to a gene. The germline CDR1 and CDR2 sequences are SNHLY and FYNNEI. This CDR3 spans 14 amino acids. The CDR3 nucleotides are TGTGCCAGCAGTTCTCGGGACAGTAATGAAAAACTGTTTTTT. Translating gives CASSSRDSNEKLFF. Full variable domain (remainder filled in from reference TRBV2 and TRBJ1-4): EPEVTQTPSHQVTQMGQEVILRCVPISNHLYFYWYRQILGQKVEFLVSFYNNEISEKSEIFDDQFSVERPDGSNFTLKIRSTKLEDSAMYFCASSSRDSNEKLFFGSGTQLSVL.

The chain links TRBV2 to TRBJ2-3; 7 bases fit TRBD1. The CDR3 length is 15 residues. V lost 10 bases, J lost 1 base, and 11 bases stayed unmatched. The germline gives CDR1 SNHLY, CDR2 FYNNEI. Here the CDR3 DNA reads TGTGCCATCCGCCCGGGACAGCCGCGCACAGATACGCAGTATTTT. Translation: CAIRPGQPRTDTQYF.

This clone was counted a few times. The gene calls are TRBV13 and TRBJ2-1; 13 positions agree with TRBD2. CDR3 length: 14 residues. The V gene end was trimmed by 6 bases and the J gene end by 7 bases; junction bases not matched to a gene: 3. The V gene's germline CDR1 is PRHDT and CDR2 FYEKMQ (reference sequence). CDR3 protein: CASRWTSGGNEQFF. CDR3 DNA sequence: TGTGCCAGCAGGTGGACTAGCGGGGGAAATGAGCAGTTCTTC. Variable domain in full (rest from reference TRBV13 and TRBJ2-1): AAGVIQSPRHLIKEKRETATLKCYPIPRHDTVYWYQQGPGQDPQFLISFYEKMQSDKGSIPDRFSAQQFSDYHSELNMSSLELGDSALYFCASRWTSGGNEQFFGPGTRLTVL.

The chain recombines TRBV5-6 with TRBJ2-2; TRBD2 agrees at 9 bases. V trimming: 3 bases; J trimming: 6 bases; junction bases outside the gene matches: 6. Germline V gene lookup returns CDR1 SGHDT and CDR2 YYEEEE. This CDR3 is built from 15 residues. CDR3 bases: TGTGCCAGCAGCTCCATTAGCGGGAGTTCCGGGGAGCTGTTTTTT. The encoded protein is CASSSISGSSGELFF.

The chain combines TRBV7-9 with TRBJ1-1; a weak D match, TRBD1 (5 bases). Germline V CDR1 and CDR2: SEHNR, FQNEAQ (reference sequence). The CDR3 is 12 residues long. V was pared by 5 bases and J by 11 bases, with 15 bases between. The CDR3 is CASSTGLRGAFF. CDR3 DNA: TGTGCCAGCAGCACGGGACTCCGGGGGGCTTTCTTT.

The rearrangement uses TRBV12-3 or TRBV12-4 and TRBJ1-1; 9 bases align to TRBD1. V lost 7 bases and J lost 4; bases outside the gene matches: 4. CDR3 length: 13 residues. DNA of the CDR3: TGTGCCAGCACCCGGGACAGGGTCACTGAAGCTTTCTTT. Amino acids: CASTRDRVTEAFF.

V is TRBV3-1 (or the pseudogene TRBV3-2) and J is TRBJ1-3; D remains ambiguous. Germline CDR1 is LGHDT and CDR2 is YNNKEL (reference sequence). CDR3 length: 16 residues. Trimming cost V 0 bases and J 0 bases, with 9 bases left between them. CDR3 DNA: TGTGCCAGCAGCCAAGATTCGTCGGTCTCTGGAAACACCATATATTTT. Its translation is CASSQDSSVSGNTIYF.

The chain has TRBV11-2 and TRBJ2-2, with 10 bases identical to TRBD2. The V gene end was trimmed by 0 bases and the J gene end by 8 bases; junction bases not matched to a gene: 3. The CDR3 spans 15 residues. The germline gives CDR1 SGHAT, CDR2 FQNNGV. CDR3 amino acids: CASSLEPSGRGELFF. DNA for the CDR3: TGTGCCAGCAGCTTAGAGCCTAGCGGGAGAGGGGAGCTGTTTTTT.

This sequence joins TRBV6-1 and TRBJ1-1; D is possibly TRBD1 (5 bases). Germline loops: CDR1 MNHNS, CDR2 SASEGT. This CDR3 is built from 14 residues. Trimming removed 0 bases from V and 6 bases from J, with 11 bases in between. CDR3 bases: TGTGCCAGCAGTGAAGCGTGGGGCAGAGCTGAAGCTTTCTTT. Translating it yields CASSEAWGRAEAFF.

This rearrangement joins TRBV28 to TRBJ2-7; weak D call: TRBD1 (5 bases). Germline V gene lookup returns CDR1 MDHEN and CDR2 SYDVKM. Trimming removed 3 bases from V and 1 base from J, with 13 bases in between. CDR3 length: 15 residues. The CDR3, as DNA: TGTGCCAGCAGTTTCGTTGGCGACAGATCCTACGAGCAGTACTTC. As protein: CASSFVGDRSYEQYF.

This sequence joins TRBV16 and TRBJ2-7, with TRBD1 matching over 11 bases. Per germline, CDR1 KGHSY and CDR2 FQNENV. The CDR3 has 16 amino acids. The J segment lost 3 bases and the V segment lost 2 bases, leaving 6 bases of the junction unmatched. CDR3 sequence (DNA): TGTGCCAGCAGCCAAACGATCGGGACAGGGGGCTACGAGCAGTACTTC. It encodes CASSQTIGTGGYEQYF.

The chain recombines TRBV28 with TRBJ1-5; D call uncertain. The V end was cut by 2 bases, the J end by 2 bases, with 16 bases between. The CDR3 contains 17 residues. CDR1 MDHEN and CDR2 SYDVKM come from the germline V gene. In DNA, the CDR3 is TGTGCCAGCAGTTTAGGTTTGCCAGGCGTTCGCAATCAGCCCCAGCATTTT. It specifies CASSLGLPGVRNQPQHF.

The genes are TRBV10-3 and TRBJ2-4; 7 positions match TRBD1. Germline trimming cut 6 bases from V and 0 bases from J; bases unmatched to any gene: 8. Germline CDR1 reads ENHRY; CDR2 reads SYGVKD. This CDR3 is 16 amino acids long. In DNA form, the CDR3 reads TGTGCCATCAGCGACAGGGAGTCGCTAGCCAAAAACATTCAGTACTTC. Its translation: CAISDRESLAKNIQYF.

The genes are TRBV7-2 and TRBJ2-7; TRBD2 is a possible D gene (5 bases). The CDR3 consists of 15 residues. V was shortened by 2 bases and J by 0 bases, with 11 bases between the two germline ends. The germline CDR1 and CDR2 sequences are SGHTA and FQGNSA. CDR3 in amino acids: CASSLSVGSSYEQYF. DNA of the CDR3: TGTGCCAGCAGCTTATCGGTAGGGAGCTCCTACGAGCAGTACTTC.

The chain employs TRBV6-6 and TRBJ1-1; 10 bases align to TRBD1. The CDR3 consists of 15 residues. The germline V gene has CDR1 MNHNY and CDR2 SVGAGI (reference sequence). V was pared by 6 bases and J by 4 bases, with 8 bases of the junction left unmatched. DNA of the CDR3: TGTGCCAGCAGAAACCCGGGACAGGGGACCACTGAAGCTTTCTTT. Translating it yields CASRNPGQGTTEAFF.

The chain is built from TRBV5-1 and TRBJ2-3; D possibly corresponds to TRBD2 (5 bases). Trimming removed 2 bases at V and 3 bases at J, with 13 bases between. Germline CDR1 and CDR2: SGHRS and YFSETQ. The CDR3 is made up of 15 amino acids. CDR3 residues: CASSLGEGGTDTQYF. The DNA of the CDR3 is TGCGCCAGCAGCTTAGGCGAGGGCGGGACAGATACGCAGTATTTT.

The chain carries TRBV11-2 and TRBJ2-1; D gene uncertain. The CDR3 has 13 amino acids. The germline CDR1 and CDR2 sequences are SGHAT and FQNNGV. V lost 1 base and J 8 bases, leaving 9 bases between the germline ends. CDR3 sequence (DNA): TGTGCCAGCAGCTTAGGTAGAGCGTATGAGCAGTTCTTC. Its translation is CASSLGRAYEQFF.

The count of this clone is one. J is TRBJ1-2 and V is TRBV25-1; weak D call: TRBD1 (5 bases). The CDR3 is 14 amino acids. V gave up 7 bases and J gave up 4 bases, with 16 bases separating them. In germline, CDR1 is MGHDK, CDR2 SYGVNS. DNA for the CDR3: TGTGCCAGCACCGCCTGGGGGGACTTCTATGGCTACACCTTC. Its translation: CASTAWGDFYGYTF.

The chain is built from TRBV3-1 (or the pseudogene TRBV3-2) and TRBJ2-7, with D possibly matching TRBD2 (6 bases). The CDR3 consists of 19 residues. V gave up 4 bases and J gave up 3 bases, with 28 bases separating them. The germline CDR1 and CDR2 sequences are LGHDT and YNNKEL (reference sequence). CDR3 region: CASSPSRGASRDFSYEQYF. In DNA, the CDR3 is TGTGCCAGCAGCCCAAGTAGAGGAGCTTCCCGGGACTTCAGCTACGAGCAGTACTTC.